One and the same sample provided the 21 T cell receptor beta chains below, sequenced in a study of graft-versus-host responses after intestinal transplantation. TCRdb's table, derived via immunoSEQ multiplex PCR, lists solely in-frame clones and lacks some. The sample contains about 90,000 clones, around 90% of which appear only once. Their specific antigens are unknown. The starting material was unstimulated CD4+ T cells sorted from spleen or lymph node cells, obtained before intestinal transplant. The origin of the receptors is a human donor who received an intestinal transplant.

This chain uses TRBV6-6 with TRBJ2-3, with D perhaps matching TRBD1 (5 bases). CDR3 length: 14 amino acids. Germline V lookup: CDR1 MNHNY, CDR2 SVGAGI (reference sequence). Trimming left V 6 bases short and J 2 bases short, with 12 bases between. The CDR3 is CASSPDSFTDTQYF. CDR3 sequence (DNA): TGTGCCAGCAGCCCAGACAGTTTCACAGATACGCAGTATTTT.

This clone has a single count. The chain's CDR3 is CSVGQPQHF. CDR3 bases: TGCAGTGTGGGTCAGCCCCAGCATTTT. This chain joins TRBV20-1 and TRBJ1-5; D call uncertain. Per germline, CDR1 DFQATT and CDR2 SNEGSKA (reference sequence). The CDR3 runs 9 residues. V gave up 7 bases and J gave up 6 bases, with 4 bases separating them.

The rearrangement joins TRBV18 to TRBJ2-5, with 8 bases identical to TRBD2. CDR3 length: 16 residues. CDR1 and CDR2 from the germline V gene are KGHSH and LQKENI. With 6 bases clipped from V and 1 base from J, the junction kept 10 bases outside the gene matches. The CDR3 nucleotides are TGTGCCAGCTCCCCGGTAGGCGGGAGGTTCCAAGAGACCCAGTACTTC. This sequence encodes CASSPVGGRFQETQYF.

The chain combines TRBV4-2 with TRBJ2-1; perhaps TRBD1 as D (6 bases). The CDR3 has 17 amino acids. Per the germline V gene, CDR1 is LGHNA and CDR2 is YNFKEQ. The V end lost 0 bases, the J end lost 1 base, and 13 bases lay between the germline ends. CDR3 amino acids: CASSQEGQSLSYNEQFF. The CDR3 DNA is TGTGCCAGCAGCCAAGAAGGACAGTCCCTATCCTACAATGAGCAGTTCTTC.

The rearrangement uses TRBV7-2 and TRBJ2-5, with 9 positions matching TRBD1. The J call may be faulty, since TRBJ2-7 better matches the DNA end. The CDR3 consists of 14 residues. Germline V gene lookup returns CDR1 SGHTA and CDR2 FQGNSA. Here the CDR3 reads CASSLRTGAYEQYF. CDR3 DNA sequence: TGTGCCAGCAGCTTAAGGACAGGGGCCTACGAGCAGTACTTC.

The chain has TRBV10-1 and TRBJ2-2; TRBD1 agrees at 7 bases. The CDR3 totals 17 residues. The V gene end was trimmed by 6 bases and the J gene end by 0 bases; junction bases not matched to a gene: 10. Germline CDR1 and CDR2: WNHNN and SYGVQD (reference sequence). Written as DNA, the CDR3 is TGCGCCAGCAGCGATACAGGGGACCCCGCGAACACCGGGGAGCTGTTTTTT. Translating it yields CASSDTGDPANTGELFF.

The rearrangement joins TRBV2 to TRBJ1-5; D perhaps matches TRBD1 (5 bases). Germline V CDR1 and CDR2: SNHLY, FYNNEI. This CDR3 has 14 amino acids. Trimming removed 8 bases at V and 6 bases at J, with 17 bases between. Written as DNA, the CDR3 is TGTGCCAGCCGGGGGGGAGGGCAGGGTCAGCCCCAGCATTTT. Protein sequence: CASRGGGQGQPQHF. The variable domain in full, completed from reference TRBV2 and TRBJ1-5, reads EPEVTQTPSHQVTQMGQEVILRCVPISNHLYFYWYRQILGQKVEFLVSFYNNEISEKSEIFDDQFSVERPDGSNFTLKIRSTKLEDSAMYFCASRGGGQGQPQHFGDGTRLSIL.

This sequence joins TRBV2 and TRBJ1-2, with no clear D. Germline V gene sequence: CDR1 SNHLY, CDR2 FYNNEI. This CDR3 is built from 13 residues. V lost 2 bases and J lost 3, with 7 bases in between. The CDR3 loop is CASSESSDYGYTF. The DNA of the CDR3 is TGTGCCAGCAGTGAATCGTCGGACTATGGCTACACCTTC. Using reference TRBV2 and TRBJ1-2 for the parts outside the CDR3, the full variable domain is EPEVTQTPSHQVTQMGQEVILRCVPISNHLYFYWYRQILGQKVEFLVSFYNNEISEKSEIFDDQFSVERPDGSNFTLKIRSTKLEDSAMYFCASSESSDYGYTFGSGTRLTVV.

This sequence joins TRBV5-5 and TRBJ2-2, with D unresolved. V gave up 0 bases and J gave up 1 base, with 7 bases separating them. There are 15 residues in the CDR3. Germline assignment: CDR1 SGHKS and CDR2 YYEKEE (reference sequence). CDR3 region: CASSLAVRNTGELFF. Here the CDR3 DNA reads TGTGCCAGCAGCTTGGCGGTTAGGAACACCGGGGAGCTGTTTTTT. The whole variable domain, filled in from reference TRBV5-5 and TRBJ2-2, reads DAGVTQSPTHLIKTRGQQVTLRCSPISGHKSVSWYQQVLGQGPQFIFQYYEKEERGRGNFPDRFSARQFPNYSSELNVNALLLGDSALYLCASSLAVRNTGELFFGEGSRLTVL.

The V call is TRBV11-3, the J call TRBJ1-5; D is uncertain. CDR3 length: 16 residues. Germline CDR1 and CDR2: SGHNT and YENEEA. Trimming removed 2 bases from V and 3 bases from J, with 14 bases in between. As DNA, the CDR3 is TGTGCCAGCAGCTTATATCAATCCGCCGACAATCAGCCCCAGCATTTT. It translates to CASSLYQSADNQPQHF.

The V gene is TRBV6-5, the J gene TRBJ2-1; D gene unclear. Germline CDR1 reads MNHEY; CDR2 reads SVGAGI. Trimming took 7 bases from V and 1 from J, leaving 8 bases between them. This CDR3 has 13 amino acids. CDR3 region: CASIGHSYNEQFF. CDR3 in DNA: TGTGCCAGCATTGGCCATTCCTACAATGAGCAGTTCTTC.

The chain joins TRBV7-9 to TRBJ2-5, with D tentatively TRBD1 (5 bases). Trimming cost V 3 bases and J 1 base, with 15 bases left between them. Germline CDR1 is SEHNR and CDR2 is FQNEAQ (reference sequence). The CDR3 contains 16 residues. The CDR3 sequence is CASSLRTPRGQETQYF. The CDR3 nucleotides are TGTGCCAGCAGCTTGCGGACGCCTAGGGGCCAAGAGACCCAGTACTTC.

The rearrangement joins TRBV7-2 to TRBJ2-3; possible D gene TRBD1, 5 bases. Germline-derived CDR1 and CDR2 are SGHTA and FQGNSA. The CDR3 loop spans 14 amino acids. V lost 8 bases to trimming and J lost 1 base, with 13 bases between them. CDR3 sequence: CASALGLGTDTQYF. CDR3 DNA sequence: TGTGCCAGCGCATTGGGGCTAGGCACAGATACGCAGTATTTT.

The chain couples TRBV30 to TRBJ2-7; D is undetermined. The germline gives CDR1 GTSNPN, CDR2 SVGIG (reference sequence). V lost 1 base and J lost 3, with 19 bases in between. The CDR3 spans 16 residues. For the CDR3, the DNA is TGTGCCTGGAGTGCAGAGATCCCCCTCCACAACTACGAGCAGTACTTC. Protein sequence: CAWSAEIPLHNYEQYF.

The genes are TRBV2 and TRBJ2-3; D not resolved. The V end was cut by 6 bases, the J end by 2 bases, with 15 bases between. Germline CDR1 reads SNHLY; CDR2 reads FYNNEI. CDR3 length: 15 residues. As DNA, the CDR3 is TGTGCCAGCAGATCATACCGGGTCATCACAGATACGCAGTATTTT. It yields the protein CASRSYRVITDTQYF.

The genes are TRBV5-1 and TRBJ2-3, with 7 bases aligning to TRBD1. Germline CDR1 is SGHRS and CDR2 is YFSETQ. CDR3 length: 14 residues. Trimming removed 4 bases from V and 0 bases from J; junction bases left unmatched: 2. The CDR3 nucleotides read TGCGCCAGCAGCCCGGGACAGAGCACAGATACGCAGTATTTT. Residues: CASSPGQSTDTQYF.

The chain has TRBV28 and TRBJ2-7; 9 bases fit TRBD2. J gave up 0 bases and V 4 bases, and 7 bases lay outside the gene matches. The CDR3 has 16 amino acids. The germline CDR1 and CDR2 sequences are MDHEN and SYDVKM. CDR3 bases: TGTGCCAGCAGTTCCCACCCGACTAGCGGCTCCTACGAGCAGTACTTC. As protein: CASSSHPTSGSYEQYF.

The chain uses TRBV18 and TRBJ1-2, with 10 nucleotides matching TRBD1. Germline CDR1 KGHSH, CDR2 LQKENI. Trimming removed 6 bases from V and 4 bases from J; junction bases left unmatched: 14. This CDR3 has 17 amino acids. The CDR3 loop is CASSPNGGQGTFYGYTF. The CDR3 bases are TGTGCCAGCTCCCCCAACGGGGGACAGGGGACATTCTATGGCTACACCTTC. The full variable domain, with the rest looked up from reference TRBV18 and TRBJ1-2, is NAGVMQNPRHLVRRRGQEARLRCSPMKGHSHVYWYRQLPEEGLKFMVYLQKENIIDESGMPKERFSAEFPKEGPSILRIQQVVRGDSAAYFCASSPNGGQGTFYGYTFGSGTRLTVV.

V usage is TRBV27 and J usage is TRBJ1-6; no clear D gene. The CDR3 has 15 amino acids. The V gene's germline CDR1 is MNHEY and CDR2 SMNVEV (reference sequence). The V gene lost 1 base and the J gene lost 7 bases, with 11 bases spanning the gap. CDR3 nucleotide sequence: TGTGCCAGCAGTTTATGGGTGGGAGCGAATTCACCCCTCCACTTT. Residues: CASSLWVGANSPLHF.

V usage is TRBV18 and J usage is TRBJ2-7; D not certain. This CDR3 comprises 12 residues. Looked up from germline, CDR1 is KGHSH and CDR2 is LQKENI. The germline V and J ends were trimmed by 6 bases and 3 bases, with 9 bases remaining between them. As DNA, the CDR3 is TGTGCCAGCTCCCTCAATAACTACGAGCAGTACTTC. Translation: CASSLNNYEQYF.

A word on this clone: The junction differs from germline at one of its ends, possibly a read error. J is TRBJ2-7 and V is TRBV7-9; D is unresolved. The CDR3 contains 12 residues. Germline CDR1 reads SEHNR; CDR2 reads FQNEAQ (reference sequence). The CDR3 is CASSLSPYVQYF. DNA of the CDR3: TGTGCCAGCAGCTTAAGCCCCTACGTGCAGTACTTC.